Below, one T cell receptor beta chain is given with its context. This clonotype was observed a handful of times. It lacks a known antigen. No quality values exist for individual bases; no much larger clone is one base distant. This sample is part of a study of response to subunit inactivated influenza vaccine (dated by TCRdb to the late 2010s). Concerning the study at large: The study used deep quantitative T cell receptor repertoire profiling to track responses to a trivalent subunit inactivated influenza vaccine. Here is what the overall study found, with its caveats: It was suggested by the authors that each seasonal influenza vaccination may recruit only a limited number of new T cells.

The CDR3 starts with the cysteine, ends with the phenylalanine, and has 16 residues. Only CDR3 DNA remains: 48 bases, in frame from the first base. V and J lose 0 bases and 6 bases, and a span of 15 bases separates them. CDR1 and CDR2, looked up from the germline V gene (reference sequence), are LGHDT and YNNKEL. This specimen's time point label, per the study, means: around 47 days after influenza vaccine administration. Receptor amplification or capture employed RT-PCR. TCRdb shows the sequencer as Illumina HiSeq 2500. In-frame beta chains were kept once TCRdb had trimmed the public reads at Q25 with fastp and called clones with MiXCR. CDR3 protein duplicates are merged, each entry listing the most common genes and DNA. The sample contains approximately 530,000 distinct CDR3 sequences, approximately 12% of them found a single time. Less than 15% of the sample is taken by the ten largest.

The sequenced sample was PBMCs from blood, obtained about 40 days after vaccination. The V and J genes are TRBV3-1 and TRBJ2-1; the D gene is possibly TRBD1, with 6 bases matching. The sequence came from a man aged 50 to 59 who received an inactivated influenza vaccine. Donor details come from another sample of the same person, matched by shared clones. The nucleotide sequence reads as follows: TGTGCCAGCAGCCAAGAAACAGGGTTTTTGGGCAATGAGCAGTTCTTC. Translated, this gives CASSQETGFLGNEQFF.